Listed here is a single T cell receptor beta chain. Orbital computed tomography and thyroid ultrasound, together with serum TRAb and thyroxine and clinical symptoms, were used for diagnoses. The data originate from a study of T cells in Graves' hyperthyroidism and ophthalmopathy. Germline assignment: CDR1 SGDLS and CDR2 YYNGEE. This CDR3 comprises 14 residues. V gave up 0 bases and J gave up 10 bases, with 16 bases separating them. RNA transcripts yielded amplified TCR beta CDR3 regions. HTBI primers were used for first-round RT-PCR of the TCR CDR3. MiXCR, run by TCRdb on the multiplex PCR reads, gives a single entry per CDR3 protein. The table includes fewer than 600,000 distinct CDR3 sequences, around 13% detected once.

The sequencing input was blood. This clonotype originated in a woman between 40 and 55 years old with Graves' hyperthyroidism. The V call is TRBV9, the J call TRBJ1-2, with D possibly TRBD1 on 6 matching bases. CDR3 DNA: TGTGCCAGCAGCGTAGACGGTTCAGGGGAGGTCTACACCTTC. Amino acids: CASSVDGSGEVYTF.